This record looks at one TCR beta chain sequence and its context. Its specificity is not known. CDR3 length: 15 residues. The V and J ends lost 4 bases and 3 bases, in that order; junction bases with no gene match: 6. CDR1 and CDR2 (germline): SGHRS, YFSETQ. 13 Jbeta primers and 60 Vbeta primers were used for the PCR. Method: immunoSEQ multiplex PCR; TCRdb's copy keeps in-frame clones and lacks some. The data hold 150,000 or so clones, with over 70% observed a single time. The sample belongs to a study of cytomegalovirus exposure and HLA in healthy donors. Findings and caveats of the study: A cluster of highly shared sequence variants was likely a sequencing artifact. TCR beta V segments were, for the most part, productive about 87% or about 30% of the time in an earlier analysis.

The receptor was isolated from a man aged 30 to 45 in good health and CMV-seronegative. This sequence joins TRBV5-1 and TRBJ2-7; 11 nucleotides align to TRBD1. Sample: PBMCs. In nucleotides, the CDR3 is TGCGCCAGCAGCCAACGGGGGACAGGGGGCTACGAGCAGTACTTC. This translates into CASSQRGTGGYEQYF. Combining the CDR3 with reference TRBV5-1 and TRBJ2-7 gives the whole variable domain KAGVTQTPRYLIKTRGQQVTLSCSPISGHRSVSWYQQTPGQGLQFLFEYFSETQRNKGNFPGRFSGRQFSNSRSEMNVSTLELGDSALYLCASSQRGTGGYEQYFGPGTRLTVT.